The entry below gives a single T cell receptor beta chain sequence along with its context. The material for each subset, its genomic DNA, was split evenly across several immunoSEQ plates. Replicate PCRs from sorted subsets contained about 200 ng DNA, which is tens of thousands of T cell genomes. Assay used: immunoSEQ multiplex PCR; TCRdb lists only in-frame clones, some missing. Of some 1 million clones in the sample, 65% to 80% were seen once. The data originate from a study of shared clonotypes between healthy human individuals. Per germline, CDR1 KGHSH and CDR2 LQKENI. The CDR3 totals 16 residues. With 0 bases removed from V and 5 bases from J, the gap between germline ends came to 14 bases. Donors, without exception, were Caucasian adults residing in Nashville, Tennessee.

The origin of this receptor is a man between 18 and 35 years old in good health. The sample was memory CD4+ T cells sorted from blood. As to subset: CD45RA-negative fraction. The rearrangement joins TRBV18 to TRBJ2-1; D possibly corresponds to TRBD1 (6 bases). CDR3 nucleotide sequence: TGTGCCAGCTCACCACCCGGGACAAACGGAGACAATGAGCAGTTCTTC. Its protein product is CASSPPGTNGDNEQFF.